The 16 T cell receptor beta chains listed next were all sequenced from one sample in a study of beta chain features in type 1 diabetes. General study results and limits: Shorter TCRB CDR3s, moderately but significantly so, marked every one of the four CD4+ subsets in Type 1 diabetes patients.

Which antigens these TCRs recognize remains unknown. Every bit of the isolated RNA underwent reverse transcription, so sequencing read expressed TCRB transcripts. Repertoires were generated with immunoSEQ multiplex PCR, while TCRdb's copy carries only in-frame clones and drops some. This table holds a few hundred thousand clones, 16% found once. The specimen sequenced was naive CD4+ T cells from blood. Every receptor here comes from a man aged 25 to 40 with type 1 diabetes.

This chain uses TRBV7-9 with TRBJ1-5; D might be TRBD1 (6 bases). Trimming took off 3 bases at V and 5 bases at J, with 8 bases between the two ends. CDR1 SEHNR and CDR2 FQNEAQ come from the germline V gene (reference sequence). The CDR3 sequence is 13 residues long. The CDR3, as DNA: TGTGCCAGCAGCTTTGAGGGGGATCAGCCCCAGCATTTT. Translated, it gives CASSFEGDQPQHF.

This clone was counted between two and nine times. This rearrangement joins TRBV7-2 to TRBJ1-1; unclear D gene. The germline V gene has CDR1 SGHTA and CDR2 FQGNSA. Trimming left V 6 bases short and J 1 base short, with 9 bases between. The CDR3 has 13 amino acids. The CDR3 DNA reads TGTGCCAGCAGATTAACCAGGAACACTGAAGCTTTCTTT. Translation gives CASRLTRNTEAFF.

This chain connects TRBV4-1 to TRBJ2-1; 14 nucleotides line up with TRBD2. The junction had 17 bases not matched to a gene; V was cut back by 4 bases and J by 15 bases. The CDR3 is 17 amino acids. Germline V gene lookup returns CDR1 MGHRA and CDR2 YSYEKL. The CDR3 DNA sequence: TGCGCCAGCAGCCCGAGCGCTGCGGGACTAGCGGGAGTGATTCGGTTCTTC. Protein: CASSPSAAGLAGVIRFF.

This clone came up a few times. The rearrangement joins TRBV4-3 to TRBJ1-5, with D maybe TRBD1 (5 bases). Germline CDR1 LGHNA, CDR2 YSLEER. This CDR3 has 14 residues. V lost 0 bases and J lost 6, with 9 bases in between. CDR3 nucleotide sequence: TGCGCCAGCAGCCAAGAAAAAGGGGCTCAGCCCCAGCATTTT. Its protein product is CASSQEKGAQPQHF.

In this sample, this clone turned up a few times. J is TRBJ2-1 and V is TRBV10-3, with TRBD2 identical over 8 bases. This CDR3 is built from 16 residues. Trimming at V came to 2 bases and at J to 6 bases, leaving 9 bases not matched to a gene. Germline CDR1 ENHRY, CDR2 SYGVKD. As DNA, the CDR3 is TGTGCCATCAGTGAGAACGTGGCGGGAGGACCCAATGAGCAGTTCTTC. Translating gives CAISENVAGGPNEQFF.

This clone was counted only a few times. The chain has TRBV7-2 and TRBJ2-2, with a possible D match to TRBD2 (5 bases). V lost 1 base and J 2 bases, leaving 8 bases between the germline ends. The CDR3 has 15 amino acids. The germline V gene encodes CDR1 SGHTA and CDR2 FQGNSA. This CDR3 is CASSLGLSNTGELFF. The CDR3 DNA is TGTGCCAGCAGCTTAGGACTATCTAACACCGGGGAGCTGTTTTTT. The full variable domain, in which reference TRBV7-2 and TRBJ2-2 provide the parts outside the CDR3, is GAGVSQSPSNKVTEKGKDVELRCDPISGHTALYWYRQSLGQGLEFLIYFQGNSAPDKSGLPSDRFSAERTGGSVSTLTIQRTQQEDSAVYLCASSLGLSNTGELFFGEGSRLTVL.

The chain uses TRBV6-1 and TRBJ2-6; tentatively, D is TRBD1 (6 bases). There are 15 residues in the CDR3. The germline V gene has CDR1 MNHNS and CDR2 SASEGT. Trimming took 3 bases from V and 3 from J, leaving 9 bases between them. The CDR3 reads CASSDTGFGANVLTF. The CDR3 coding sequence is TGTGCCAGCAGTGACACAGGGTTTGGGGCCAACGTCCTGACTTTC.

This clone was picked up a small number of times. The chain combines TRBV29-1 with TRBJ2-1, with TRBD2 matching 7 bases. Germline loops: CDR1 SQVTM, CDR2 ANQGSEA. There are 13 residues in the CDR3. The CDR3 region is CTTGGRTYNEQFF. The CDR3 coding sequence is TGCACCACCGGCGGGAGAACCTACAATGAGCAGTTCTTC.

The chain recombines TRBV7-2 with TRBJ1-1; TRBD1 might be the D (6 bases). Germline CDR1 reads SGHTA; CDR2 reads FQGNSA. V lost 7 bases and J 0 bases, leaving 9 bases between the germline ends. There are 13 residues in the CDR3. CDR3 nucleotides: TGTGCCAGCACCAGGACAGTGAACACTGAAGCTTTCTTT. Encoded protein: CASTRTVNTEAFF.

V is TRBV19 and J is TRBJ1-1; no clear D gene. With 8 bases removed from V and 2 bases from J, the gap between germline ends came to 18 bases. Germline CDR1 LNHDA, CDR2 SQIVND (reference sequence). The CDR3 sequence is 15 residues long. CDR3 coding DNA: TGTGCCAGTGTCGAAACGCGCAGGAGTAACACTGAAGCTTTCTTT. Translated: CASVETRRSNTEAFF.

The rearrangement joins TRBV4-3 to TRBJ2-5, with a tentative D call TRBD1 (6 bases). The germline V gene encodes CDR1 LGHNA and CDR2 YSLEER. This CDR3 spans 13 amino acids. The V gene lost 6 bases and the J gene lost 0 bases, with 8 bases spanning the gap. CDR3 sequence: CASRRQDQETQYF. The CDR3 DNA reads as TGCGCCAGCAGGAGACAGGACCAAGAGACCCAGTACTTC.

The chain employs TRBV28 and TRBJ2-7; 7 bases agree with TRBD1. Per the germline V gene, CDR1 is MDHEN and CDR2 is SYDVKM. J was trimmed by 0 bases and V by 5 bases; bases with no gene match: 4. CDR3 length: 14 residues. CDR3 in amino acids: CASSQGQVSYEQYF. The CDR3 nucleotides read TGTGCCAGCAGTCAAGGACAGGTCTCCTACGAGCAGTACTTC.

A few counts support this clone. The CDR3 sequence is CASSPRGEAKNIQYF. The CDR3 coding sequence is TGTGCCAGCAGTCCCAGGGGAGAAGCCAAAAACATTCAGTACTTC. The V and J genes are TRBV28 and TRBJ2-4, with D possibly TRBD1 on 6 matching bases. This CDR3 contains 15 residues. V was cut by 5 bases and J by 0 bases, with 11 bases left in between. Germline values: CDR1 MDHEN, CDR2 SYDVKM.

Only a few counts were recorded for this clone. J is TRBJ2-3 and V is TRBV9, with 11 bases matching TRBD2. CDR1 is SGDLS, CDR2 YYNGEE, per germline. The CDR3 sequence is 16 residues long. The junction had 2 bases not matched to a gene; V was cut back by 0 bases and J by 2 bases. Here the CDR3 reads CASSVELAGDTDTQYF. The CDR3 nucleotides are TGTGCCAGCAGCGTAGAACTAGCGGGAGACACAGATACGCAGTATTTT.

The chain combines TRBV7-9 with TRBJ2-7, with D unresolved. This CDR3 spans 15 amino acids. CDR1 is SEHNR, CDR2 FQNEAQ, per germline (reference sequence). The V gene lost 5 bases and the J gene lost 7 bases, with 21 bases spanning the gap. CDR3 region: CASSETGLFRQEQYF. In DNA, the CDR3 is TGTGCCAGCAGCGAGACTGGTCTGTTTCGTCAAGAGCAGTACTTC.

The chain has TRBV30 and TRBJ2-3, with D uncertain. CDR1 and CDR2 (germline): GTSNPN, SVGIG (reference sequence). The CDR3 contains 13 residues. V was trimmed by 4 bases and J by 0 bases, leaving 8 bases between them. The CDR3 reads CAWKIGSTDTQYF. DNA for the CDR3: TGTGCCTGGAAAATCGGGAGCACAGATACGCAGTATTTT.